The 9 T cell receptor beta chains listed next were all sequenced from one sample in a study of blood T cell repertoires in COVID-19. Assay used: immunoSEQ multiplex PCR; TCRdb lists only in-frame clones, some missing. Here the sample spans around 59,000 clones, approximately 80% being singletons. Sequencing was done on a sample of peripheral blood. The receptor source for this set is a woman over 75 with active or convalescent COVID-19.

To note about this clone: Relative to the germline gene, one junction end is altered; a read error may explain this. CDR3 in amino acids: CASSLDRGREYEQYF. The CDR3 DNA is TGTGCCAGCAGCCTAGACAGGGGGCGTGAGTACGAGCAGTACTTC. The rearrangement uses TRBV11-2 and TRBJ2-7; 10 bases fit TRBD1. The CDR3 extends over 15 amino acids. Germline CDR1 and CDR2: SGHAT and FQNNGV.

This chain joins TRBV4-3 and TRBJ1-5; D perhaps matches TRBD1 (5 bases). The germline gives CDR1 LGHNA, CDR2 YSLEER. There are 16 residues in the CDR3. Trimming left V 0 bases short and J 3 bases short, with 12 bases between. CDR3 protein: CASSQDLRDDNQPQHF. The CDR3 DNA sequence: TGCGCCAGCAGCCAAGATCTCAGGGATGACAATCAGCCCCAGCATTTT.

The CDR3 sequence: CASSPVGSSYNEQFF. Here the CDR3 DNA reads TGTGCCAGCAGTCCGGTCGGTTCCTCCTACAATGAGCAGTTCTTC. The J gene is TRBJ2-1, the V gene TRBV6-2 or TRBV6-3; no firm D call. The length of the CDR3 is 15 residues. Per the germline V gene, CDR1 is MNHEY and CDR2 is SVGEGT. Trimming shortened V by 5 bases and J by 0 bases, and 11 bases separated the two germline ends.

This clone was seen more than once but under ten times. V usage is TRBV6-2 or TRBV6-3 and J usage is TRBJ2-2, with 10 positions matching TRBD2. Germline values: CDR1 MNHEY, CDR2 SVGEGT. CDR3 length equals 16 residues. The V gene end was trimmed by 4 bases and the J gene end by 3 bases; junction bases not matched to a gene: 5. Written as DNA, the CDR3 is TGTGCCAGCAGTTTCGGACTAGCGGTTGACACCGGGGAGCTGTTTTTT. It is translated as CASSFGLAVDTGELFF.

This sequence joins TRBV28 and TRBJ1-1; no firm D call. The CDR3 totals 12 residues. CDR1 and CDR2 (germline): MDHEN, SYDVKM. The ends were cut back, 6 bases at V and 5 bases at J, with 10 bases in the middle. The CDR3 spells CASRRRETEAFF. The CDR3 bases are TGTGCCAGCAGAAGAAGGGAGACTGAAGCTTTCTTT.

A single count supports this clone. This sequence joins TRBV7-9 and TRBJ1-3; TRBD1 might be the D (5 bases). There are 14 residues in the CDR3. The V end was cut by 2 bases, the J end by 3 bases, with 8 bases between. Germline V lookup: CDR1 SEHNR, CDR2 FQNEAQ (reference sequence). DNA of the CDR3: TGTGCCAGCAGCTTACAGCAGGGTGGAAACACCATATATTTT. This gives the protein CASSLQQGGNTIYF.

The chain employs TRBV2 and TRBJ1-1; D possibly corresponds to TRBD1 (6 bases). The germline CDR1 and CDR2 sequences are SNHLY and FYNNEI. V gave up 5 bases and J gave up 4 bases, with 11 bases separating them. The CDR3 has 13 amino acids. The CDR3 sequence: CASSWGGGTEAFF. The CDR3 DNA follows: TGTGCCAGCAGTTGGGGAGGGGGCACTGAAGCTTTCTTT.

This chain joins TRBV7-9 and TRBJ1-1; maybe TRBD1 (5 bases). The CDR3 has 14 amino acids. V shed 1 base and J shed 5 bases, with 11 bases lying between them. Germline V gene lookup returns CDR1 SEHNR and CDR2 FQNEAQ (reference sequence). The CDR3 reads CASSLGSGRTEAFF. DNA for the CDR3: TGTGCCAGCAGCTTAGGTTCAGGGCGGACTGAAGCTTTCTTT.

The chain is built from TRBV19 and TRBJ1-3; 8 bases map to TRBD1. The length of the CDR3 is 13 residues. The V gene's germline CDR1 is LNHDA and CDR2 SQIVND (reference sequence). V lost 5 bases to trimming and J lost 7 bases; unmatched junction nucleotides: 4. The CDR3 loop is CASSADRDNTIYF. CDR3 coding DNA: TGTGCCAGTAGTGCGGACAGGGATAACACCATATATTTT.